This TCR beta chain was recorded in a study of memory CD4+ T cells and cytomegalovirus serostatus. General study points: The CMV-associated TCR signature appears largely within the CD4+ memory repertoire. Repertoires predicted CMV serostatus with median bootstrapped AUC of around 0.95.

Single viable CD3+CD4+CD8-CD45RO+ cells were sorted as the memory CD4+ T cells. Total CD4+ T cells were enriched by CD4 positive selection. With regard to this clone: The target antigen is unknown.

The method was immunoSEQ multiplex PCR; TCRdb's version includes in-frame clones alone and lacks a portion of them. The data hold roughly 67,000 clones, with roughly three quarters observed a single time. Losses at the gene ends were 3 bases for V and 5 bases for J; bases not matched to a gene: 7. Germline CDR1 and CDR2: SGHTA and FQGNSA. This CDR3 has 15 amino acids. The origin of this receptor is an adult in good health and CMV-seropositive. The rearrangement links TRBV7-2 to TRBJ1-1; 9 bases agree with TRBD1. The sample comprised memory CD4+ T cells from blood. Written as DNA, the CDR3 is TGTGCCAGCAGCTTTACAGGGGGCTGGGGTACTGAAGCTTTCTTT. Protein: CASSFTGGWGTEAFF.